This TCR beta chain was sequenced for a study of shared clonotypes between healthy human individuals. As concerns this clone: Its antigen is currently unknown.

Study-level results: Rarefaction showed sorted-subset sequencing was incomplete despite large depth. It was observed that 4% to 6% of naive CD4 clonotypes were shared across a handful of donors.

The V segment lost 6 bases and the J segment 7 bases; nucleotides outside the gene matches: 11. Germline CDR1 is MNHEY and CDR2 is SMNVEV (reference sequence). The length of the CDR3 is 15 residues. Execution of the assay was at deep level. The repertoire was sequenced with immunoSEQ multiplex PCR; TCRdb's copy has only in-frame clones and lacks some. The data contain 2 million to 3 million clones, more than 90% of them singletons. The chain uses TRBV27 and TRBJ2-2, with TRBD2 matching over 7 bases. Sequenced: naive CD4+ T cells sorted from blood. This sample's subset: CD45RA+ positively selected. This clonotype was sampled from a man aged 18 to 29 in good health. Here the CDR3 DNA reads TGTGCCAGCAGGCCAAGGGAGCGGGGAAGCGGGGAGCTGTTTTTT. It translates to CASRPRERGSGELFF.